The sequence of this T cell receptor beta chain was determined in a study of early T cells in non-severe SARS-CoV-2 infection. The wider study: Sequencing of unsorted whole blood was done on bulk RNA, leaving chains unpaired.

Attached unique molecular identifiers marked individual cDNA molecules. From the 5' RACE reads, TCRdb called clonotypes with MiXCR, one entry per CDR3 protein. There are about 20,000 distinct CDR3 sequences in the sample; approximately 5% occur only once, and less than 20% lies in the top ten. The CDR3 is 14 residues long. Germline CDR1 and CDR2: SGHAT and FQNNGV. V shed 5 bases and J shed 6 bases, with 14 bases lying between them. This clonotype was recorded many times. V is TRBV11-2 and J is TRBJ2-1, with D possibly matching TRBD1 (6 bases). The clonotype originates from an adult who was a healthcare worker with PCR-confirmed SARS-CoV-2 infection or an uninfected control (not recorded which). The material sequenced was whole blood. For the CDR3, the DNA is TGTGCCAGCAGCGAAATCAGGGGTCGCAATGAGCAGTTCTTC. Encoded protein: CASSEIRGRNEQFF.